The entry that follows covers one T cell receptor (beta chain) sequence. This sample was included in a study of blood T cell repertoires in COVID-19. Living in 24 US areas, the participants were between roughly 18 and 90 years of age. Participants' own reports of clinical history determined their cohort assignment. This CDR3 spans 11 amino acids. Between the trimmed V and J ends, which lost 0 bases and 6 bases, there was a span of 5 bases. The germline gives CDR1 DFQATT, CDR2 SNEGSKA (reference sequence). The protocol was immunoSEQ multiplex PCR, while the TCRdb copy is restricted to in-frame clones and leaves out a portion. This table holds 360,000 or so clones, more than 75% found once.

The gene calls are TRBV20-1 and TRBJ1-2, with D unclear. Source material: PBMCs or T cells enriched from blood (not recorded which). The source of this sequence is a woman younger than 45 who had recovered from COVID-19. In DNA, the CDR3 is TGCAGTGCTAGAGACCTTAATGGCTACACCTTC. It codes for CSARDLNGYTF.